The entry that follows covers one T cell receptor beta chain sequence. In the original analysis: The authors estimated nucleated cell counts from reference gene primer amplification. Produced via immunoSEQ multiplex PCR; TCRdb's table is partial and in-frame only. V and J calls and clone size are copied from that table; D and trimming were computed from the DNA. The sample lists around 280,000 clones; around nine tenths were seen once. The age range of participants was about 18 to 89 years, with residence in about two dozen US areas. Researchers sorted participants into cohorts using their self-reported clinical history. In Cohort 3, a recovered donor had either two negative PCRs, clearance, or symptom resolution. This sample was included in a study of blood T cell repertoires in COVID-19. CDR1 is SNHLY and CDR2 is FYNNEI in the germline V gene. Trimming removed 8 bases at V and 1 base at J, with 9 bases between. This CDR3 comprises 13 residues.

Sequenced sample: PBMCs or T cells enriched from blood (not recorded which). This clonotype was obtained from a woman aged 40-49 years who had recovered from COVID-19. The J gene is TRBJ1-3, the V gene TRBV2; unclear D gene. The CDR3: CASSGESGNTIYF. Written as DNA, the CDR3 is TGTGCCAGCTCGGGAGAATCTGGAAACACCATATATTTT.